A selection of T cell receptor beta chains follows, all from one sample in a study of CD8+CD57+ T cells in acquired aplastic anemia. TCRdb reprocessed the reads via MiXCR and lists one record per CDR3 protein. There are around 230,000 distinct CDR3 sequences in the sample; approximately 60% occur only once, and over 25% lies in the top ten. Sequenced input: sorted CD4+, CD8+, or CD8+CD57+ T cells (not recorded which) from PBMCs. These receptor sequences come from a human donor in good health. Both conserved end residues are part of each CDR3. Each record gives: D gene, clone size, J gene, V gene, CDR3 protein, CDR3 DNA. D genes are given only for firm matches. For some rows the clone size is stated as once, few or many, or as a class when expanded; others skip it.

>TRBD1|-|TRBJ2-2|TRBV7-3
CASSSRRDRAGYTGELFF
TGTGCCAGCAGCTCGAGGCGGGACAGGGCGGGGTACACCGGGGAGCTGTTTTTT
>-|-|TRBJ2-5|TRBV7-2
CASSLIRQVRETQYF
TGTGCCAGCAGCTTGATTCGTCAGGTTCGAGAGACCCAGTACTTC
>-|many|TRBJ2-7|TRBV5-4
CASSLTRLDSYEQYF
TGTGCCAGCAGCTTGACGCGACTTGACTCCTACGAGCAGTACTTC
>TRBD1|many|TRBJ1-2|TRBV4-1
CASSLSQGADGYGYTF
TGCGCCAGCAGCCTCTCCCAGGGGGCGGATGGCTATGGCTACACCTTC
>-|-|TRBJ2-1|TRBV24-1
CATSDSPHESQFF
TGTGCCACCAGTGATTCCCCTCACGAGTCGCAGTTCTTC
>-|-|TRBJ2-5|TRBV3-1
CASSQVGSGISF
-
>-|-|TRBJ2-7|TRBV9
CASSVSGVNSYEQYF
TGTGCCAGCAGCGTTTCGGGGGTCAACTCCTACGAGCAGTACTTC
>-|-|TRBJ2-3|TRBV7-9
CASSLVDFGPHSTDTQYF
TGTGCCAGCAGCTTAGTAGACTTCGGGCCCCATAGCACAGATACGCAGTATTTT
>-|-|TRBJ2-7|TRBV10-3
CATSGTGEAYEQYF
TGTGCCACTAGCGGAACAGGGGAGGCCTACGAGCAGTACTTC
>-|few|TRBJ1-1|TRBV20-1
CSARDGDAEAFF
TGCAGTGCTAGGGACGGGGATGCTGAAGCTTTCTTT
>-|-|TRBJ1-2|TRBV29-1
CSVDIGVPCSYTF
TGCAGCGTTGATATCGGGGTACCGTGTAGCTACACCTTC
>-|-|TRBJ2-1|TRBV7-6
CASSSQSYNEQFF
TGTGCCAGCAGCTCTCAATCCTACAATGAGCAGTTCTTC
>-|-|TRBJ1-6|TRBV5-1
CATQTRNSPNSPLHF
TGCGCCACCCAGACTCGCAATTCCCCTAATTCACCCCTCCACTTT
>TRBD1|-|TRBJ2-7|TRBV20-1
CSANPHDRVNFDEQYF
TGCAGCGCGAACCCCCACGACAGGGTTAATTTCGACGAGCAGTACTTC
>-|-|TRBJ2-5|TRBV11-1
CASSFSRGPPETQYF
TGTGCCAGCAGCTTTTCCCGAGGGCCGCCGGAGACCCAGTACTTC
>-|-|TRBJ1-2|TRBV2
CASTGQNYGYTF
TGTGCCAGCACCGGGCAAAACTATGGCTACACCTTC
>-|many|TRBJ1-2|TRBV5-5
CASTLTDYGYTF
TGTGCCAGCACCTTGACCGACTATGGCTACACCTTC
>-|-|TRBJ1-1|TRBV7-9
CASGSGTFEAFF
TGTGCCAGCGGCTCCGGGACGTTCGAAGCTTTCTTT
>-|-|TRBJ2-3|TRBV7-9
CASSLHGGPTDTQYF
TGTGCCAGCAGCTTACATGGGGGCCCGACAGATACGCAGTATTTT
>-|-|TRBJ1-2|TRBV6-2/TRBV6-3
CASTRTTSGSDEHYGYTF
TGTGCCAGCACCAGGACTACCTCTGGGAGCGATGAGCATTATGGCTACACCTTC
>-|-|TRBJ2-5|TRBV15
CATSKSQETQYF
TGTGCCACCAGCAAAAGTCAAGAGACCCAGTACTTC
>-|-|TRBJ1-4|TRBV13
CATSGAPSEKLFF
TGTGCCACGAGCGGGGCACCATCAGAAAAACTGTTTTTT